A selection of T cell receptor beta chains follows, all from one sample in a study of molecular identifiers for immune sequencing clone quantification. TCRdb passed the PCR reads through MiXCR, listing each CDR3 protein once. The sample carries under 350,000 distinct CDR3 sequences, roughly 24% recorded once. Sample: naive CD8+ T cells from blood, with Jurkat cell RNA spiked in. The receptors come from a human donor in good health. Some libraries in this study had Jurkat cell RNA spiked in. The CDR3 runs from the conserved cysteine through the conserved F or W. Each record gives: V gene, D gene, clone size, J gene, CDR3 protein, CDR3 DNA. A D gene is named only where the DNA matches it firmly. The size field is filled for only some rows; it gives once, few, many or a size class.

>TRBV4-2|TRBD2|many|TRBJ2-7
CASSQVPGGIYEQYF
TGTGCCAGCAGCCAAGTCCCGGGGGGTATCTACGAGCAGTACTTC
>TRBV7-2|.|many|TRBJ2-3
CASSATGPTMTDTQYF
TGTGCCAGCAGCGCAACGGGACCAACAATGACAGATACGCAGTATTTT
>TRBV5-1|TRBD2|.|TRBJ2-1
CTSSLGLALDEQFF
TGCACCAGCAGCTTGGGACTAGCGCTCGATGAGCAGTTCTTC
>TRBV6-5|TRBD2|.|TRBJ2-5
CASSSDSGGPQATQYF
TGTGCCAGCAGTTCGGATAGCGGGGGCCCCCAAGCGACCCAGTACTTC
>TRBV27|.|few|TRBJ2-7
CASSPSWGAPYEQYF
TGTGCCAGCAGTCCATCCTGGGGGGCCCCCTACGAGCAGTACTTC
>TRBV27|.|.|TRBJ2-7
CASSLSGSLSYEQYF
TGTGCCAGCAGTTTAAGCGGGTCGCTCTCCTACGAGCAGTACTTC
>TRBV4-1|TRBD1|.|TRBJ2-3
CASSQGTGLTTDTQYF
TGCGCCAGCAGCCAAGGGACAGGCCTTACCACAGATACGCAGTATTTT
>TRBV5-5|.|many|TRBJ2-3
CASSLEGYSTDTQYF
TGTGCCAGCAGCTTGGAGGGCTATAGCACAGATACGCAGTATTTT
>TRBV7-9|.|many|TRBJ1-1
CASSSAGTEAFF
TGTGCCAGCAGCTCCGCCGGGACCGAAGCTTTCTTT
>TRBV11-3|.|.|TRBJ2-1
CASSARDGYNEQFF
TGTGCCAGCAGCGCCCGGGACGGCTACAATGAGCAGTTCTTC
>TRBV18|TRBD1|.|TRBJ2-4
CASRRDRGSVGSVNIQYF
TGTGCCAGCCGCCGGGACAGGGGAAGTGTCGGGAGCGTAAACATTCAGTACTTC
>TRBV6-5|.|few|TRBJ2-3
CASSYGAGLTDTQYF
TGTGCCAGCAGTTACGGGGCGGGGCTCACAGATACGCAGTATTTT
>TRBV2|TRBD1|many|TRBJ2-5
CASSGTGSQETQYF
TGTGCCAGCTCCGGGACAGGGTCACAAGAGACCCAGTACTTC
>TRBV7-2|.|many|TRBJ2-1
CASSLALGGEQFF
TGTGCCAGCAGCTTAGCGCTCGGGGGTGAGCAGTTCTTC
>TRBV7-9|TRBD1|.|TRBJ1-1
CASSLAPDRATEAFF
TGTGCCAGCAGCTTAGCCCCGGACAGGGCCACTGAAGCTTTCTTT
>TRBV27|.|many|TRBJ2-5
CASSDQETQYF
TGTGCCAGCAGCGATCAAGAGACCCAGTACTTC
>TRBV24-1|TRBD1|many|TRBJ1-3
CATSDFWDRNSHWSNTIYF
TGTGCCACCAGTGATTTTTGGGACAGGAACTCACACTGGTCGAACACCATATATTTT
>TRBV12-3/TRBV12-4|.|.|TRBJ1-5
CASRGTGAANQPQHF
TGTGCCAGCAGAGGCACAGGCGCCGCCAATCAGCCCCAGCATTTT
>TRBV5-1|TRBD1|.|TRBJ2-7
CASSFRDRGDEQYF
TGCGCCAGCAGCTTCCGGGACAGGGGGGACGAGCAGTACTTC
>TRBV9|.|.|TRBJ2-5
CASSVDQNSEETQYF
TGTGCCAGCAGCGTAGATCAGAACAGCGAGGAGACCCAGTACTTC
>TRBV14|.|few|TRBJ1-2
CASSQTRTYGYTF
TGTGCCAGCAGCCAGACACGAACCTATGGCTACACCTTC
>TRBV5-4|.|many|TRBJ2-2
CASRKTDTGELFF
TGTGCCAGCAGGAAGACAGACACCGGGGAGCTGTTTTTT
>TRBV7-8|.|.|TRBJ1-5
CASSSGTSVGNQPQHF
TGTGCCAGCAGCTCAGGGACATCAGTGGGCAATCAGCCCCAGCATTTT
>TRBV4-2|.|few|TRBJ1-5
CASSQETGAGQPQHF
TGTGCCAGCAGCCAAGAAACGGGGGCAGGCCAGCCCCAGCATTTT
>TRBV7-8|TRBD2|many|TRBJ2-1
CASSGGRSYNEQFF
TGTGCGTCTAGCGGGGGGCGGTCCTACAATGAGCAGTTCTTC
>TRBV11-3|TRBD2|.|TRBJ2-7
CAITVAGACPYEQYF
TGTGCCATCACGGTAGCGGGAGCGTGCCCGTACGAGCAGTACTTC
>TRBV9|.|.|TRBJ2-6
CASSVVAPSSVANVLTF
TGTGCCAGCAGCGTAGTGGCACCAAGCTCTGTTGCCAACGTCCTGACTTTC
>TRBV9|TRBD2|many|TRBJ2-3
CASTPWASGSPPPDTQYF
TGTGCCAGCACCCCGTGGGCTAGCGGGAGCCCCCCGCCAGATACGCAGTATTTT
>TRBV9|.|many|TRBJ2-5
CASSPPVAQETQYF
TGTGCCAGCAGCCCCCCCGTAGCTCAAGAGACCCAGTACTTC
>TRBV6-6|.|.|TRBJ2-7
CATLDRTNYEQYF
TGTGCCACGCTCGACAGGACAAACTACGAGCAGTACTTC
>TRBV23-1|.|few|TRBJ2-7
CASSQFEGAYEQYF
TGCGCCAGCAGTCAATTCGAGGGGGCCTACGAGCAGTACTTC
>TRBV7-6|.|many|TRBJ2-3
CASSPRSGTDTQYF
TGTGCCAGCAGCCCCCGCTCGGGCACAGATACGCAGTATTTT
>TRBV7-2|TRBD2|.|TRBJ2-7
CTSSHGLAASYEQYF
TGTACCAGCAGCCACGGACTAGCGGCCTCCTACGAGCAGTACTTC
>TRBV27|TRBD1|.|TRBJ2-7
CASSLTGGLIYEQYF
TGTGCCAGCAGCCTGACAGGGGGTCTGATCTACGAGCAGTACTTC
>TRBV14|.|many|TRBJ1-3
CASSQVGSGNTIYF
TGTGCCAGCAGCCAAGTGGGTTCTGGAAACACCATATATTTT
>TRBV28|.|few|TRBJ2-3
CASSFQGRTDTQYF
TGTGCCAGCAGTTTTCAGGGTCGAACAGATACGCAGTATTTT
>TRBV20-1|.|few|TRBJ2-7
CSARKGHLTYEQYF
TGCAGTGCGAGGAAGGGGCATCTTACGTACGAGCAGTACTTC
>TRBV12-3/TRBV12-4|.|few|TRBJ2-1
CASSTVSEQFF
TGTGCCAGCAGTACAGTCTCTGAGCAGTTCTTC
>TRBV29-1|.|.|TRBJ2-2
CSVNVGRELFF
TGCAGCGTGAATGTTGGCAGGGAGCTGTTTTTT
>TRBV2|TRBD1|.|TRBJ1-4
CASSEGRGTTNEKLFF
TGTGCCAGCAGTGAAGGCAGGGGGACAACTAATGAAAAACTGTTTTTT
>TRBV6-2/TRBV6-3|.|few|TRBJ2-2
CASSLFAGGEAGELFF
TGTGCCAGCAGCTTATTCGCTGGTGGGGAAGCCGGGGAGCTGTTTTTT
>TRBV19|.|few|TRBJ2-3
CASSIDLAKRQEFTDTQYF
TGTGCCAGTAGTATAGATCTGGCAAAAAGGCAAGAGTTCACAGATACGCAGTATTTT
>TRBV11-2|TRBD2|.|TRBJ2-3
CASRRLAGRTSTDTQYF
TGTGCCAGCAGACGACTAGCGGGGAGAACTAGCACAGATACGCAGTATTTT
>TRBV5-1|TRBD1|many|TRBJ1-1
CASSAGQGANTEAFF
TGCGCCAGCAGCGCGGGACAGGGGGCGAACACTGAAGCTTTCTTT
>TRBV28|TRBD2|.|TRBJ2-7
CASSTKNLLAGRSYEQYF
TGTGCCAGCAGTACGAAGAACCTGCTAGCGGGTCGGTCCTACGAGCAGTACTTC
>TRBV30|.|.|TRBJ2-7
CAWSGPGLNYEQYF
TGTGCCTGGAGTGGGCCGGGATTGAACTACGAGCAGTACTTC
>TRBV19|.|.|TRBJ2-5
CASRLRGGGGLETQYF
TGTGCCAGTAGACTGCGGGGAGGGGGCGGATTAGAGACCCAGTACTTC
>TRBV5-6|.|.|TRBJ2-3
CASSPPISFTDTQYF
TGTGCCAGCAGTCCACCCATCAGTTTCACAGATACGCAGTATTTT
>TRBV6-2/TRBV6-3|TRBD1|many|TRBJ1-1
CASRLDRGPTEAFF
TGTGCCAGCAGACTCGACAGGGGACCTACTGAAGCTTTCTTT
>TRBV27|TRBD2|many|TRBJ2-7
CASSFRTGGYEQYF
TGTGCCAGCAGCTTTAGGACGGGGGGCTACGAGCAGTACTTC
>TRBV29-1|.|.|TRBJ2-2
CSVEDAGAQGTGELFF
TGCAGCGTTGAAGACGCGGGGGCCCAGGGCACCGGGGAGCTGTTTTTT
>TRBV9|.|few|TRBJ1-1
CASSPSGSGTNTEAFF
TGTGCCAGCAGCCCCTCGGGGTCAGGGACTAACACTGAAGCTTTCTTT
>TRBV6-2/TRBV6-3|.|.|TRBJ2-5
CASSQTGMMETQYF
TGTGCCAGCAGCCAAACCGGGATGATGGAGACCCAGTACTTC
>TRBV6-2/TRBV6-3|TRBD1|many|TRBJ1-1
CASSYTGQEVPEAFF
TGTGCCAGCAGTTACACGGGACAGGAGGTTCCTGAAGCTTTCTTT